This is a list of T cell receptor beta chains from one sample in a study of glioma-infiltrating T cells after dendritic cell vaccination. Clones were sequenced by immunoSEQ multiplex PCR, and TCRdb holds only the in-frame ones, with some missing. The sample records over 65,000 clones, 85% being singletons. The source was blood, collected after dendritic cell vaccination. The receptor set was obtained from a human donor with glioblastoma. Each CDR3 is given with its conserved first and last residue. D genes are given only for firm matches. Clone size is stated in some rows and not others, as once, few, many or a class when expanded.

size: -; J: TRBJ2-3; D: -; V: TRBV27; CDR3: CASSFSPRGRTDTQYF; DNA: TGTGCCAGCAGTTTCTCCCCCAGAGGGCGCACAGATACGCAGTATTTT
size: once; J: TRBJ1-3; D: TRBD1; V: TRBV18; CDR3: CASSPGSGGIPNSGNTIYF; DNA: TGTGCCAGCTCACCAGGGTCAGGGGGGATTCCGAACTCTGGAAACACCATATATTTT
size: few; J: TRBJ2-7; D: -; V: TRBV6-1; CDR3: CASSETGTQPSYEQYF; DNA: TGTGCCAGCAGTGAAACAGGGACCCAACCATCCTACGAGCAGTACTTC
size: few; J: TRBJ1-4; D: -; V: TRBV15; CDR3: CATSRPREALNEKLFF; DNA: TGTGCCACCAGCAGGCCCAGGGAAGCCCTTAATGAAAAACTGTTTTTT
size: -; J: TRBJ2-1; D: TRBD1; V: TRBV15; CDR3: CATSSTGTGVNEQFF; DNA: TGTGCCACCAGCAGCACCGGGACAGGGGTAAATGAGCAGTTCTTC
size: -; J: TRBJ1-1; D: -; V: TRBV18; CDR3: CASSRSEVTEAFF; DNA: TGTGCCAGCTCACGTTCCGAGGTCACTGAAGCTTTCTTT
size: once; J: TRBJ2-2; D: -; V: TRBV11-2; CDR3: CASSPPSRTGELFF; DNA: TGTGCCAGCAGCCCCCCTTCGAGGACCGGGGAGCTGTTTTTT
size: -; J: TRBJ1-1; D: TRBD1; V: TRBV6-4; CDR3: CASSRDRENTEAFF; DNA: TGTGCCAGCAGTCGGGACAGGGAGAACACTGAAGCTTTCTTT
size: few; J: TRBJ2-7; D: TRBD2; V: TRBV15; CDR3: CATSRAREAYEQYF; DNA: TGTGCCACCAGCAGAGCCCGGGAGGCCTACGAGCAGTACTTC
size: -; J: TRBJ1-2; D: -; V: TRBV28; CDR3: CASSLSGYGYTF; DNA: TGTGCCAGCAGTTTATCAGGATATGGCTACACCTTC
size: once; J: TRBJ1-2; D: -; V: TRBV27; CDR3: CASSLPGRSYGYTF; DNA: TGTGCCAGCAGTTTGCCCGGCCGGAGCTATGGCTACACCTTC
size: -; J: TRBJ1-6; D: -; V: TRBV9; CDR3: CASSPSWTNSPLHF; DNA: TGTGCCAGCAGCCCCTCTTGGACAAATTCACCCCTCCACTTT
size: -; J: TRBJ2-1; D: -; V: TRBV19; CDR3: CASSITAGSRFNNEQFF; DNA: TGTGCCAGTAGTATCACAGCGGGTTCGCGGTTCAACAATGAGCAGTTCTTC
size: -; J: TRBJ2-7; D: -; V: TRBV21-1; CDR3: CASSKPRDRPPGEQYF; DNA: TGTGCCAGCAGCAAACCACGGGACAGACCCCCGGGCGAGCAGTACTTC
size: -; J: TRBJ1-1; D: TRBD1; V: TRBV5-4; CDR3: CASSLAGQGAGTEAFF; DNA: TGTGCCAGCAGCTTGGCCGGACAGGGGGCGGGCACTGAAGCTTTCTTT
size: once; J: TRBJ2-7; D: -; V: TRBV9; CDR3: CASSVGTGTYEQYF; DNA: TGTGCCAGCAGCGTAGGTACAGGGACCTACGAGCAGTACTTC
size: -; J: TRBJ1-5; D: -; V: TRBV5-1; CDR3: CASSLDAFSRGTPQHF; DNA: TGCGCCAGCAGCTTGGACGCTTTCTCAAGGGGGACGCCCCAGCATTTT
size: -; J: TRBJ1-5; D: TRBD1; V: TRBV6-6; CDR3: CASSPQGLGPQHF; DNA: TGTGCCAGCAGTCCACAGGGGCTAGGGCCCCAGCATTTT
size: -; J: TRBJ2-5; D: -; V: TRBV6-1; CDR3: CASSLGEGSQETQYF; DNA: TGTGCCAGCAGCTTAGGTGAGGGCAGCCAAGAGACCCAGTACTTC
size: -; J: TRBJ1-1; D: -; V: TRBV5-1; CDR3: CASSQMNTEAFF; DNA: TGCGCCAGCAGCCAGATGAACACTGAAGCTTTCTTT
size: few; J: TRBJ2-7; D: TRBD2; V: TRBV9; CDR3: CASSSQAGLGDEQYF; DNA: TGTGCCAGCAGCTCCCAAGCGGGACTGGGGGACGAGCAGTACTTC
size: few; J: TRBJ2-2; D: TRBD2; V: TRBV6-1; CDR3: CASRERTSGRRGELFF; DNA: TGTGCCAGCAGAGAACGGACTAGCGGGAGACGCGGGGAGCTGTTTTTT
size: -; J: TRBJ2-7; D: TRBD2; V: TRBV7-2; CDR3: CAASTTSGGPYEQYF; DNA: TGTGCCGCCTCAACGACTAGCGGGGGGCCCTACGAGCAGTACTTC
size: -; J: TRBJ2-2; D: TRBD2; V: TRBV7-6; CDR3: CASSSAGANTGELFF; DNA: TGTGCCAGCAGCTCGGCGGGAGCAAACACCGGGGAGCTGTTTTTT
size: -; J: TRBJ2-7; D: TRBD2; V: TRBV14; CDR3: CASSLTSGSRYEQYF; DNA: TGTGCCAGCAGCCTTACTAGCGGGAGTCGGTACGAGCAGTACTTC
size: once; J: TRBJ2-7; D: -; V: TRBV7-2; CDR3: CASSPHSYEQYF; DNA: TGTGCCAGCAGCCCCCACTCCTACGAGCAGTACTTC
size: once; J: TRBJ2-1; D: TRBD2; V: TRBV6-1; CDR3: CASSEGLAGGRWWFF; DNA: TGTGCCAGCAGTGAAGGGTTAGCGGGGGGGCGTTGGTGGTTCTTC
size: -; J: TRBJ2-5; D: -; V: TRBV4-1; CDR3: CASSQVGGYGGGTQYF; DNA: TGCGCCAGCAGCCAAGTGGGAGGATATGGCGGAGGGACCCAGTACTTC
size: -; J: TRBJ2-2; D: TRBD2; V: TRBV4-1; CDR3: CASSQGLAGASNTGELFF; DNA: TGCGCCAGCAGCCAGGGACTAGCGGGGGCGTCGAACACCGGGGAGCTGTTTTTT
size: -; J: TRBJ1-4; D: TRBD1; V: TRBV2; CDR3: CASKWEVGQGTERNEKLFF; DNA: TGTGCCAGCAAATGGGAAGTGGGACAGGGTACGGAGAGGAATGAAAAACTGTTTTTT
size: -; J: TRBJ1-4; D: -; V: TRBV5-1; CDR3: CASSLVGQGGSTNEKLFF; DNA: TGCGCCAGCAGCTTGGTGGGGCAGGGAGGCTCAACTAATGAAAAACTGTTTTTT